The 4 T cell receptor beta chains below come from one sample, sequenced in a study of T cell repertoires in cytomegalovirus infection. No antigen has been assigned to these receptors. TCRdb reanalysed the reads using MiXCR and keeps one entry per CDR3 protein. The sample holds fewer than 1,000,000 distinct CDR3 sequences, around 32% seen once. The sample was cultured CD8+ T cells from PBMCs, taken from culture after CMV antigen stimulation. Source of these receptors: a human donor in good health (CMV status not recorded). Some clones in this sample may be carry-over from other donors' samples.

This clonotype was seen repeatedly, ten times or more. The J gene is TRBJ2-5, the V gene TRBV19; 8 positions match TRBD1. This CDR3 comprises 14 residues. V was pared by 7 bases and J by 0 bases, with 4 bases of the junction left unmatched. Germline V gene data show CDR1 as LNHDA and CDR2 as SQIVND (reference sequence). CDR3 amino acids: CASTRQGHQETQYF. CDR3 bases: TGTGCCAGTACAAGACAGGGGCACCAAGAGACCCAGTACTTC. The full variable domain, completed using reference TRBV19 and TRBJ2-5, is DGGITQSPKYLFRKEGQNVTLSCEQNLNHDAMYWYRQDPGQGLRLIYYSQIVNDFQKGDIAEGYSVSREKKESFPLTVTSAQKNPTAFYLCASTRQGHQETQYFGPGTRLLVL.

This clonotype turned up a few times. The chain has TRBV6-1 and TRBJ1-2; TRBD1 is a possible D gene (6 bases). The CDR3 totals 14 residues. V lost 5 bases, J lost 3 bases, and 13 bases lay in between. Germline CDR1 is MNHNS and CDR2 is SASEGT. The CDR3 reads CASSTDRRHYGYTF. For the CDR3, the DNA is TGTGCCAGCAGTACAGACAGGAGGCACTATGGCTACACCTTC.

This clonotype was seen at least ten times. The rearrangement joins TRBV2 to TRBJ2-5; D might be TRBD1 or TRBD2, each matching 5 bases. The CDR3 consists of 18 residues. Germline CDR1 and CDR2: SNHLY and FYNNEI. The V end lost 1 base, the J end lost 0 bases, and 18 bases lay between the germline ends. CDR3 residues: CASSEELAPEGYQETQYF. CDR3 sequence (DNA): TGTGCCAGCAGTGAAGAATTGGCACCTGAGGGGTACCAAGAGACCCAGTACTTC.

This clonotype was observed at least ten times. The J gene is TRBJ2-5, the V gene TRBV7-6, with 8 bases fitting TRBD1. Germline trimming cut 3 bases from V and 1 base from J; bases unmatched to any gene: 10. CDR1 is SGHVS and CDR2 is FNYEAQ in the germline V gene. The CDR3 runs 17 residues. The chain's CDR3 is CASSFEARTGGQETQYF. The CDR3 nucleotides are TGTGCCAGCAGCTTCGAAGCGAGAACAGGGGGCCAAGAGACCCAGTACTTC.